The 17 T cell receptor beta chains given below trace back to one sample, sequenced in a study of blood T cell repertoires in COVID-19. TCRdb keeps only in-frame clones here, not all; method: immunoSEQ multiplex PCR. Of some 87,000 clones in the sample, 70% to 90% were seen once. Sequencing used peripheral blood. These receptors came from a woman in her 70s with active or convalescent COVID-19.

The chain employs TRBV6-5 and TRBJ1-2; D unresolved. The CDR3 contains 12 residues. V was clipped by 8 bases and J by 5 bases, with 12 bases between them. The germline V gene has CDR1 MNHEY and CDR2 SVGAGI. The CDR3 region is CASRESGYGYTF. The DNA of the CDR3 is TGTGCCAGCCGGGAGTCTGGGTATGGCTACACCTTC.

J is TRBJ1-3 and V is TRBV19; D is ambiguous. The germline CDR1 and CDR2 sequences are LNHDA and SQIVND (reference sequence). The length of the CDR3 is 13 residues. V dropped 5 bases and J dropped 9 bases, with 14 bases sitting between them. The CDR3 DNA sequence: TGTGCCAGTAGTTTGGCGGGCGGAGGCACCATATATTTT. Translating gives CASSLAGGGTIYF.

The V and J genes are TRBV2 and TRBJ2-5; 10 nucleotides line up with TRBD2. This CDR3 comprises 14 residues. Germline CDR1 reads SNHLY; CDR2 reads FYNNEI. V shed 8 bases and J 5 bases; nucleotides not matched to a gene: 8. As DNA, the CDR3 is TGTGCCAGCTTAAAGCGGGGGGGCCGGGAGACCCAGTACTTC. This sequence encodes CASLKRGGRETQYF.

This sequence joins TRBV24-1 and TRBJ1-2; D uncertain. Germline lookup yields CDR1 KGHDR and CDR2 SFDVKD. The germline V and J ends were trimmed by 11 bases and 6 bases, with 18 bases remaining between them. This CDR3 has 13 amino acids. The CDR3 spells CAIQADYLHGYTF. For the CDR3, the DNA is TGTGCCATCCAGGCCGACTACCTCCATGGCTACACCTTC.

This clone was observed a single time. The chain links TRBV6-5 to TRBJ1-3; 8 nucleotides agree with TRBD1. The ends lost 10 bases at V and 1 base at J; junction bases unmatched: 6. This CDR3 is built from 14 residues. Germline V gene data show CDR1 as MNHEY and CDR2 as SVGAGI. CDR3 in amino acids: CATVDRVSGNTIYF. In nucleotides, the CDR3 is TGTGCCACCGTGGACAGGGTGTCTGGAAACACCATATATTTT.

V usage is TRBV5-1 and J usage is TRBJ2-1; 12 nucleotides line up with TRBD2. The CDR3 length is 14 residues. The J segment lost 10 bases and the V segment lost 0 bases, leaving 2 bases of the junction unmatched. Germline lookup yields CDR1 SGHRS and CDR2 YFSETQ. The DNA for the CDR3 is TGCGCCAGCAGCTTGGGCCTAGCGGGGGGGGAGCAGTTCTTC. This codes for CASSLGLAGGEQFF.

At least ten counts were recorded for this clone. The CDR3 DNA reads TGTGCCAGCAGCCTGCGGGCGGAGGGGTTTCGCGAGCAGTACTTC. It yields the protein CASSLRAEGFREQYF. The chain links TRBV7-2 to TRBJ2-7; TRBD2 might be the D (6 bases). The germline gives CDR1 SGHTA, CDR2 FQGNSA. Between the trimmed V and J ends, which lost 5 bases and 6 bases, there was a span of 20 bases. This CDR3 region has 15 residues. The whole variable domain, remainder taken from reference TRBV7-2 and TRBJ2-7, is GAGVSQSPSNKVTEKGKDVELRCDPISGHTALYWYRQSLGQGLEFLIYFQGNSAPDKSGLPSDRFSAERTGGSVSTLTIQRTQQEDSAVYLCASSLRAEGFREQYFGPGTRLTVT.

The chain couples TRBV19 to TRBJ2-5, with 7 bases identical to TRBD2. The J segment lost 4 bases and the V segment lost 8 bases, leaving 10 bases of the junction unmatched. Germline-derived CDR1 and CDR2 are LNHDA and SQIVND (reference sequence). The CDR3 spans 14 residues. CDR3 residues: CASSRAGVRETQYF. In DNA, the CDR3 is TGTGCCAGTTCCCGGGCGGGGGTTCGAGAGACCCAGTACTTC.

V gene TRBV19 combines with J gene TRBJ1-5; TRBD1 matches at 7 bases. Germline CDR1 is LNHDA and CDR2 is SQIVND (reference sequence). The CDR3 is 13 amino acids. V shed 6 bases and J 5 bases; nucleotides not matched to a gene: 4. The CDR3 reads CASRDDRDQPQHF. In DNA form, the CDR3 reads TGTGCCAGTAGAGACGACAGGGATCAGCCCCAGCATTTT. Using reference TRBV19 and TRBJ1-5 for the parts outside the CDR3, the full variable domain is DGGITQSPKYLFRKEGQNVTLSCEQNLNHDAMYWYRQDPGQGLRLIYYSQIVNDFQKGDIAEGYSVSREKKESFPLTVTSAQKNPTAFYLCASRDDRDQPQHFGDGTRLSIL.

This clone was detected a few times. The V gene is TRBV11-2, the J gene TRBJ2-6; D uncertain. Germline-derived CDR1 and CDR2 are SGHAT and FQNNGV. This CDR3 has 14 amino acids. Trimming shortened V by 5 bases and J by 0 bases, and 5 bases separated the two germline ends. Here the CDR3 reads CASSPFSGANVLTF. The CDR3 region has the DNA TGTGCCAGCAGCCCCTTCTCTGGGGCCAACGTCCTGACTTTC.

The genes are TRBV6-5 and TRBJ1-6; 7 bases agree with TRBD1. The V gene end was trimmed by 7 bases and the J gene end by 1 base; junction bases not matched to a gene: 4. Germline loops: CDR1 MNHEY, CDR2 SVGAGI. The CDR3 totals 15 residues. In DNA form, the CDR3 reads TGTGCCAGCATCGCAGGGGGGTCCTATAATTCACCCCTCCACTTT. Its translation: CASIAGGSYNSPLHF.

The chain couples TRBV7-2 to TRBJ2-5, with a weak D call TRBD2 (6 bases). The CDR3 totals 14 residues. Trimming took 3 bases from V and 3 from J, leaving 11 bases between them. CDR1 is SGHTA and CDR2 is FQGNSA in the germline V gene. As DNA, the CDR3 is TGTGCCAGCAGCTTTATGGCTAGCGAAGAGACCCAGTACTTC. Protein product: CASSFMASEETQYF.

CDR3 loop: CASSLRSGGGHNEQFF. In DNA form, the CDR3 reads TGTGCCAGCAGCTTAAGGAGCGGGGGGGGGCACAATGAGCAGTTCTTC. This rearrangement joins TRBV7-2 to TRBJ2-1; TRBD2 aligns across 10 bases. V dropped 2 bases and J dropped 5; count of bases not matched to a gene: 6. The CDR3 is 16 amino acids. Germline CDR1 is SGHTA and CDR2 is FQGNSA.

This clone came up a few times. The rearrangement links TRBV6-6 to TRBJ2-7, with TRBD1 matching over 10 bases. CDR3 length equals 15 residues. Germline CDR1 is MNHNY and CDR2 is SVGAGI (reference sequence). With 6 bases clipped from V and 0 bases from J, the junction kept 5 bases outside the gene matches. The CDR3 spells CASSPGTGVSYEQYF. DNA of the CDR3: TGTGCCAGCAGCCCCGGGACAGGGGTCTCCTACGAGCAGTACTTC.

The chain uses TRBV5-4 and TRBJ2-2, with TRBD1 as a possible D gene (5 bases). Trimming cost V 4 bases and J 7 bases, with 11 bases left between them. Germline CDR1 is SGHNT and CDR2 is YYREEE (reference sequence). This CDR3 has 13 amino acids. CDR3 nucleotide sequence: TGTGCCAGCAGCGGTTGGGGCGTCGGGGAGCTGTTTTTT. This translates into CASSGWGVGELFF.

CDR3: CASSGGYTF. CDR3 DNA: TGTGCCAGCAGCGGGGGCTACACCTTC. J is TRBJ1-2 and V is TRBV2; D is ambiguous. Per the germline V gene, CDR1 is SNHLY and CDR2 is FYNNEI. Deletions cut 6 bases from V and 8 bases from J, with 4 bases between. The CDR3 extends over 9 amino acids.

V gene TRBV2 combines with J gene TRBJ1-1; D is uncertain. The CDR3 is 11 residues long. CDR1 and CDR2 (germline): SNHLY, FYNNEI. Trimming shortened V by 8 bases and J by 3 bases, and 7 bases separated the two germline ends. CDR3 protein: CASGEYTEAFF. CDR3 sequence (DNA): TGTGCCAGCGGAGAATACACTGAAGCTTTCTTT.